This T cell receptor beta chain was obtained from a study of cytomegalovirus exposure and HLA in healthy donors. Study at large: Approximately 80 million unique TCRs, all from HLA-typed donors, were included in an early release of the data. The study's findings and limits: A few CMV-associated chains proved CMV antigen-specific in vitro. CMV serostatus stood as the only immune exposure information on hand. Trimming of TCR beta V- and J-genes showed a link, identified in a later analysis, to a missense DCLRE1C variant.

The CDR3 consists of 15 residues. Germline values: CDR1 SNHLY, CDR2 FYNNEI. After removal of 6 bases from V and 5 bases from J, the junction contained 9 bases not matched to a gene. On this clone itself: Its antigen is not known.

The PCR ran on 60 Vbeta and 13 Jbeta primers. The repertoire was sequenced with immunoSEQ multiplex PCR; TCRdb's copy has only in-frame clones and lacks some. The sample holds 150,000 to 200,000 clones, about 75% seen once. The V call is TRBV2, the J call TRBJ2-5; TRBD1 agrees at 10 bases. The receptor's source is a man between 18 and 29 years old in good health and CMV-seropositive. The sequencing sample was made of PBMCs. CDR3 amino acids: CASSPEGQGFETQYF. The DNA of the CDR3 is TGTGCCAGCAGCCCCGAGGGACAGGGGTTTGAGACCCAGTACTTC.